The clone carrying this T cell receptor beta chain was detected only a few times. What it binds is not known. The data are from a study of neurological immune-mediated disorders. Study-wide results and caveats: Private repertoires in all groups were suggested, as expanded clones shared no CDR3 amino acid sequences across subjects. The phylogenetic placement of 18 of 34 multiple sclerosis patients' repertoires in one related-CDR3 cluster constitutes a possible signature.

Time point of the sample: longitudinal time-point 2. cDNA was made by 5'RACE with 10-nucleotide random UMIs. Each CDR3 protein gets one entry after TCRdb re-called the 5' RACE reads with MiXCR. The sample contains 65,000 to 85,000 distinct CDR3 sequences, 5% to 6.5% of which appear only once. CDR1 is MNHNS, CDR2 SASEGT, per germline. J was trimmed by 11 bases and V by 2 bases; bases with no gene match: 4. The CDR3 runs 12 residues. Specimen: PBMCs. The rearrangement uses TRBV6-1 and TRBJ1-1; 8 bases are shared with TRBD1. This receptor was obtained from a woman in her sixties or seventies with multiple sclerosis. The CDR3 DNA is TGTGCCAGCAGTGAAAGAGACAGGGGTGCTTTCTTT. It codes for CASSERDRGAFF.